The 6 T cell receptor beta chains below all came from one sample that was sequenced in a study of blood T cells in healthy people across ages. Using a J-beta primer mix together with a sample-barcoded 5' primer, a second PCR was run for about 7 to 12 cycles. TCRdb re-called the 5' RACE reads with MiXCR, one entry per CDR3 protein. The data show more than 550,000 distinct CDR3 sequences, with about 20% seen just once and roughly a fifth held by the top ten. Sequencing was carried out using blood. These receptors were obtained from a man aged 70-80 years in good health.

The V and J genes are TRBV18 and TRBJ2-5; D uncertain. The end of the DNA is better explained by TRBJ2-1, so the J call may be wrong. From germline, CDR1 is KGHSH and CDR2 LQKENI. This CDR3 region has 13 residues. CDR3 residues: CASSKTQGNEQFF. The CDR3 DNA follows: TGTGCCAGCTCCAAAACCCAAGGGAATGAGCAGTTCTTC.

This clonotype was seen a handful of times. The chain recombines TRBV7-8 with TRBJ2-3; TRBD1 is a possible D gene (6 bases). CDR3 length: 15 amino acids. V was cut by 5 bases and J by 2 bases, with 14 bases left in between. Germline-derived CDR1 and CDR2 are SGHVS and FQNEAQ. The CDR3 is CASSPFVGATDTQYF. The DNA of the CDR3 is TGTGCCAGCAGCCCGTTTGTGGGGGCCACAGATACGCAGTATTTT.

This clonotype was observed a few times. V is TRBV5-1 and J is TRBJ2-1, with 7 positions matching TRBD1. Looked up from germline, CDR1 is SGHRS and CDR2 is YFSETQ. V lost 1 base to trimming and J lost 10 bases; unmatched junction nucleotides: 8. CDR3 length equals 14 residues. CDR3 nucleotide sequence: TGCGCCAGCAGCTTGTTACCCAACAGGGGAGAGCAGTTCTTC. It codes for CASSLLPNRGEQFF.

This clonotype has more than one count but fewer than ten. The chain recombines TRBV15 with TRBJ2-5, with 7 bases lining up with TRBD2. The CDR3 loop spans 15 amino acids. Looked up from germline, CDR1 is LNHNV and CDR2 is YYDKDF (reference sequence). Trimming at V came to 6 bases and at J to 2 bases, leaving 9 bases not matched to a gene. The CDR3 DNA reads as TGTGCCACCAGGCTTGGGGGGGGACTACAAGAGACCCAGTACTTC. Amino acid sequence: CATRLGGGLQETQYF.

This clonotype turned up a few times. The V and J genes are TRBV5-1 and TRBJ2-3, with D perhaps matching TRBD2 (5 bases). The germline gives CDR1 SGHRS, CDR2 YFSETQ. The CDR3 loop spans 15 amino acids. V lost 0 bases and J lost 2, with 10 bases in between. The CDR3 is CASSLALDYTDTQYF. The CDR3 DNA reads TGCGCCAGCAGCTTGGCCCTAGACTACACAGATACGCAGTATTTT.

The chain links TRBV20-1 to TRBJ2-3, with D perhaps matching TRBD1 or TRBD2 (5 bases each). CDR3 length: 15 amino acids. V was shortened by 2 bases and J by 1 base, with 13 bases between the two germline ends. Looked up from germline, CDR1 is DFQATT and CDR2 is SNEGSKA (reference sequence). The DNA for the CDR3 is TGCAGTGCTAGACTAGTGGGGGTCCGCACAGATACGCAGTATTTT. Residues: CSARLVGVRTDTQYF.